The entry below gives a single T cell receptor (beta chain) sequence along with its context. The data were obtained in a study of blood T cell repertoires in COVID-19. Overall study: The study drew acute and convalescent COVID-19 samples from the United States, Italy and Spain. T cells, B-cell-depleted T cells, or PBMCs provided the cDNA or gDNA that served as material.

Original data processing: Reference gene primer amplification gave estimated nucleated cell counts. Only in-frame clones appear in the TCRdb table, and some are missing; sequencing was by immunoSEQ multiplex PCR. V, J and clone size were drawn from that table, and D and trimming were deduced from the DNA. The sample contains 150,000 or so clones, over 60% of which appear only once. CDR1 is MNHNS and CDR2 is SASEGT in the germline V gene. CDR3 length: 17 amino acids. The V gene end was trimmed by 2 bases and the J gene end by 2 bases; junction bases not matched to a gene: 9. The sequenced sample consisted of peripheral blood. The rearrangement uses TRBV6-1 and TRBJ2-3, with 8 nucleotides matching TRBD2. The source of this sequence is a man older than 75 with acute or convalescent COVID-19. Written as DNA, the CDR3 is TGTGCCAGCAGTGAACAGGGACACGGGGGGGCCACAGATACGCAGTATTTT. Translated: CASSEQGHGGATDTQYF.